Included here is one T cell receptor beta chain sequence, with context. The source of the sample is a study of blood T cell repertoires in COVID-19. About the research overall: Whether acute or convalescent, the COVID-19 samples came from the United States, Italy and Spain. The cDNA or gDNA used as material had been derived from T cells, B-cell-depleted T cells, or PBMCs.

Using immunoSEQ multiplex PCR, the repertoire was profiled, and TCRdb retains in-frame clones only, with some absent. The table includes approximately 150,000 clones, approximately 89% detected once. The germline V gene has CDR1 LNHDA and CDR2 SQIVND (reference sequence). The CDR3 consists of 18 residues. V lost 0 bases and J lost 2, with 17 bases in between. The source is a human donor in a cohort sampled during active COVID-19. The J gene is TRBJ2-1, the V gene TRBV19; D is ambiguous. Source material: peripheral blood. The CDR3 nucleotides read TGTGCCAGTAGTATAGATAACTATCTAGGAATTACCTACAATGAGCAGTTCTTC. Protein sequence: CASSIDNYLGITYNEQFF.